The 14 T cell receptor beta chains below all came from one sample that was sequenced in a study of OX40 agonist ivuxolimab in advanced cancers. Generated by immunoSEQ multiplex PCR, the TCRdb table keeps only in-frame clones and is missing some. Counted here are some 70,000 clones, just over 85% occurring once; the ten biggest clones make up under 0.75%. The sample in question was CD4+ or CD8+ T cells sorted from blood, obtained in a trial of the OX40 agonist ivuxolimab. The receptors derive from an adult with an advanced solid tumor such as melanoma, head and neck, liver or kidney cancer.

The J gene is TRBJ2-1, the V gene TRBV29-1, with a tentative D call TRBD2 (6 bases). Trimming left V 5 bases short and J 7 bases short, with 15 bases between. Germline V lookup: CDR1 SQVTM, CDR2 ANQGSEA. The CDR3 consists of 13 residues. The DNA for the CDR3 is TGCAGCGTTTCGATGACTAGATCGAATGAGCAGTTCTTC. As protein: CSVSMTRSNEQFF.

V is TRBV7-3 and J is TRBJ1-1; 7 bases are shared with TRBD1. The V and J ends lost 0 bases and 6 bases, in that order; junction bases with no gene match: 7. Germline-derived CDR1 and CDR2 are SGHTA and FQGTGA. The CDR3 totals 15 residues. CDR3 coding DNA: TGTGCCAGCAGCTTAACAGGGGGCCGGGGCGCTGAAGCTTTCTTT. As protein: CASSLTGGRGAEAFF.

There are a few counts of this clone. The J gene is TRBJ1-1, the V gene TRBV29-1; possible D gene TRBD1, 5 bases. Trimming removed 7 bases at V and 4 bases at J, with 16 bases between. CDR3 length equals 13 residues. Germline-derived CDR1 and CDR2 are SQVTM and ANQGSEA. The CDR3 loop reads CSARLRGGTEAFF. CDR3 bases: TGCAGCGCCCGATTGAGGGGCGGCACTGAAGCTTTCTTT.

The CDR3 here is CASSQESANEVGAQYF. DNA of the CDR3: TGCGCCAGCAGCCAAGAGTCGGCTAACGAAGTGGGGGCCCAGTACTTC. V gene TRBV4-3 combines with J gene TRBJ2-5, with D possibly being TRBD1 or TRBD2 (5 bases each). The length of the CDR3 is 16 residues. Trimming cost V 0 bases and J 9 bases, with 20 bases left between them. CDR1 and CDR2 from the germline V gene are LGHNA and YSLEER.

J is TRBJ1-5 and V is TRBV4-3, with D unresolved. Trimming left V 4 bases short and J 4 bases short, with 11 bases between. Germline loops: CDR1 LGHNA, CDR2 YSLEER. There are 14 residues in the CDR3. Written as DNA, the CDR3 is TGCGCCAGCAGCCCCGGACGGGGAAATCAGCCCCAGCATTTT. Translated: CASSPGRGNQPQHF.

CDR3 residues: CASSLWPTGQSKNEQFF. In DNA form, the CDR3 reads TGCGCCAGCAGCTTGTGGCCAACAGGTCAGTCGAAGAATGAGCAGTTCTTC. The chain carries TRBV5-1 and TRBJ2-1; D possibly corresponds to TRBD1 (5 bases). Between the trimmed V and J ends, which lost 1 base and 7 bases, there was a span of 21 bases. Germline lookup yields CDR1 SGHRS and CDR2 YFSETQ. The CDR3 has 17 residues.

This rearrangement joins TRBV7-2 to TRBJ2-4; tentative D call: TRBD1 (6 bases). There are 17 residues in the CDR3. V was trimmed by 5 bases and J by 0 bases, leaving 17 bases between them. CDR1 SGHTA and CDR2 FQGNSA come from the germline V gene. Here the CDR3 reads CASSPRTDEVAKNIQYF. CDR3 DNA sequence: TGTGCCAGCAGCCCGCGGACAGATGAGGTAGCCAAAAACATTCAGTACTTC.

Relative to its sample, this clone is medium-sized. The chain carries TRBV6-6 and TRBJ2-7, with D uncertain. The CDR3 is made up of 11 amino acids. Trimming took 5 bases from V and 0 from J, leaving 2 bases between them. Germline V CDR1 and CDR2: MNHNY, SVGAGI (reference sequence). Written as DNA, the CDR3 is TGTGCCAGCAGTATCTCCTACGAGCAGTACTTC. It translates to CASSISYEQYF.

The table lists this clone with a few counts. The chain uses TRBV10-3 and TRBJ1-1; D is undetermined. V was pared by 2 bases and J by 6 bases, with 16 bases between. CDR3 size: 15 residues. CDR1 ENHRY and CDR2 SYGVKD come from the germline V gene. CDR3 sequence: CAISERQERLSEAFF. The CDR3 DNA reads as TGTGCCATCAGTGAGCGGCAGGAAAGACTGTCTGAAGCTTTCTTT.

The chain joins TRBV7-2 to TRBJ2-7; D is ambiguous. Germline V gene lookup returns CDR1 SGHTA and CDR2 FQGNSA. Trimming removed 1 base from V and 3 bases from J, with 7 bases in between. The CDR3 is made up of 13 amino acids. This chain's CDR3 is CASSLGVLYEQYF. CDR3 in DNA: TGTGCCAGCAGCTTAGGCGTCCTCTACGAGCAGTACTTC.

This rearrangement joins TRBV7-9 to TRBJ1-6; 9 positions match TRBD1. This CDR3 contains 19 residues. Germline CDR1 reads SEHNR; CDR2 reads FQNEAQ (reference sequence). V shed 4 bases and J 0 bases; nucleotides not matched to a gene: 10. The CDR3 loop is CASSSNLGQGFSYNSPLHF. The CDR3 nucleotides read TGTGCCAGCAGCTCTAACCTGGGACAGGGTTTCTCCTATAATTCACCCCTCCACTTT.

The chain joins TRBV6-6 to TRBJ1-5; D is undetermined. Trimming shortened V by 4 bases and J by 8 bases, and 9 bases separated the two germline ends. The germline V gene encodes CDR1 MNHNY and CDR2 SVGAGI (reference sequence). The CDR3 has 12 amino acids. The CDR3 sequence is CASSSPKEPQHF. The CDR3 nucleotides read TGTGCCAGCAGTTCCCCAAAGGAGCCCCAGCATTTT.

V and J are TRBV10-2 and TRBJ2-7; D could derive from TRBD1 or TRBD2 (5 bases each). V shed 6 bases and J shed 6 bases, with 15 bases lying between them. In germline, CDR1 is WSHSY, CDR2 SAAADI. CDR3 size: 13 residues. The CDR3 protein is CASSPGPSREQYF. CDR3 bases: TGCGCCAGCAGCCCGGGACCGAGTCGCGAGCAGTACTTC.

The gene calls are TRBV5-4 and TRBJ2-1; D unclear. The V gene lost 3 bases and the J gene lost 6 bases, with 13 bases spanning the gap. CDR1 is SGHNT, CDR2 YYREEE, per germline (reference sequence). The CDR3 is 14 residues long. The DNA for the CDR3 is TGTGCCAGCAGCTCGCCGGAGCCCCTCAATGAGCAGTTCTTC. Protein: CASSSPEPLNEQFF.